This T cell receptor (beta chain) was observed in a study of T cell responses to AZD1222 COVID-19 vaccine. The study's findings and limits: At baseline, just a handful of AZD1222 recipients tested seropositive. It should be noted that donors were predominantly white British and more often female, and clonal diversity was possibly underestimated. No repertoire was sampled before or during the peak T cell response, only after it.

Germline CDR1 reads MDHEN; CDR2 reads SYDVKM. Trimming removed 5 bases from V and 0 bases from J, with 17 bases in between. There are 17 residues in the CDR3. A note on this clone: Its specificity is unknown.

Repertoires were generated with immunoSEQ multiplex PCR, while TCRdb's copy carries only in-frame clones and drops some. The top ten clones hold around 4.5% of a sample with over 150,000 clones, around 92% of them seen once. The sequence was obtained from an adult in good health. Sequencing was performed on peripheral blood, taken on day 0 of MenACWY control vaccination. This chain links TRBV28 with TRBJ1-5; unclear D gene. CDR3 in amino acids: CASSPVPGRDSNQPQHF. CDR3 DNA: TGTGCCAGCAGTCCCGTTCCCGGGAGAGATAGCAATCAGCCCCAGCATTTT.